Each of the 27 T cell receptor beta chains below was sequenced from the same sample in a study of T cells in localized non-small cell lung cancer. Sequenced by immunoSEQ multiplex PCR; TCRdb stores in-frame clones only, minus some. The sample has over 30,000 clones, 78% seen once. Material: peripheral blood, obtained before any cancer treatment. Receptors were obtained from a male donor aged 60 or over with stage II squamous cell lung carcinoma.

This sequence joins TRBV10-3 and TRBJ1-4; D is unresolved. The CDR3 loop spans 15 amino acids. CDR1 and CDR2 (germline): ENHRY, SYGVKD. Trimming took off 3 bases at V and 0 bases at J, with 8 bases between the two ends. The CDR3 DNA is TGTGCCATCAGTGACACCCGGGCAACTAATGAAAAACTGTTTTTT. Residues: CAISDTRATNEKLFF.

The chain uses TRBV9 and TRBJ2-2; TRBD2 matches 8 bases. The V and J ends lost 4 bases and 3 bases, in that order; junction bases with no gene match: 11. CDR3 length: 17 amino acids. The germline gives CDR1 SGDLS, CDR2 YYNGEE. The CDR3 loop reads CASSKRGGPLDTGELFF. The CDR3 region has the DNA TGTGCCAGCAGCAAGCGCGGGGGGCCGCTCGACACCGGGGAGCTGTTTTTT.

The chain links TRBV5-1 to TRBJ1-6, with D tentatively TRBD1 (5 bases). V was trimmed by 3 bases and J by 7 bases, leaving 11 bases between them. Per the germline V gene, CDR1 is SGHRS and CDR2 is YFSETQ. The CDR3 sequence is 14 residues long. DNA for the CDR3: TGCGCCAGCAGCTCTCGGACACCAAATTCACCCCTCCACTTT. It translates to CASSSRTPNSPLHF.

This clone has only a few counts. The chain recombines TRBV27 with TRBJ1-2; 7 bases map to TRBD1. CDR1 is MNHEY, CDR2 SMNVEV, per germline (reference sequence). Germline trimming cut 6 bases from V and 10 bases from J; bases unmatched to any gene: 11. The CDR3 contains 13 residues. This chain's CDR3 is CASRRGTGAPYTF. The CDR3 region has the DNA TGTGCCAGCAGAAGAGGAACAGGGGCTCCCTACACCTTC.

The chain joins TRBV5-1 to TRBJ2-7, with D perhaps matching TRBD1 (7 bases). Deletions cut 3 bases from V and 1 base from J, with 11 bases between. This CDR3 spans 14 amino acids. The germline V gene has CDR1 SGHRS and CDR2 YFSETQ. The DNA of the CDR3 is TGCGCCAGCAGCTCAGGGGGAGGATCCTACGAGCAGTACTTC. Translating it yields CASSSGGGSYEQYF. Full variable domain (remainder filled in from reference TRBV5-1 and TRBJ2-7): KAGVTQTPRYLIKTRGQQVTLSCSPISGHRSVSWYQQTPGQGLQFLFEYFSETQRNKGNFPGRFSGRQFSNSRSEMNVSTLELGDSALYLCASSSGGGSYEQYFGPGTRLTVT.

The V and J genes are TRBV10-3 and TRBJ1-5; D unresolved. Germline CDR1 reads ENHRY; CDR2 reads SYGVKD. V was pared by 0 bases and J by 1 base, with 7 bases between. The CDR3 has 15 residues. CDR3 DNA sequence: TGTGCCATCAGTGAGTCCTCGTCGAGCAATCAGCCCCAGCATTTT. This translates into CAISESSSSNQPQHF.

The chain uses TRBV7-9 and TRBJ1-1; D possibly corresponds to TRBD1 (5 bases). CDR1 is SEHNR, CDR2 FQNEAQ, per germline (reference sequence). CDR3 length: 13 residues. Deletions cut 4 bases from V and 4 bases from J, with 10 bases between. The CDR3 region has the DNA TGTGCCAGCAGCTGGGACGAGGGCACTGAAGCTTTCTTT. Its translation is CASSWDEGTEAFF.

This clone was seen ten or more times. V is TRBV2 and J is TRBJ1-1; D is perhaps TRBD1 (6 bases). V lost 7 bases, J lost 0 bases, and 15 bases lay in between. In germline, CDR1 is SNHLY, CDR2 FYNNEI. The CDR3 length is 15 residues. As DNA, the CDR3 is TGTGCCAGCACTCCTGATGGGGGCCTGAACACTGAAGCTTTCTTT. Protein sequence: CASTPDGGLNTEAFF.

The chain uses TRBV5-4 and TRBJ1-6, with 9 bases that match TRBD1. The length of the CDR3 is 15 residues. The trim removed 4 bases at V and 6 bases at J, leaving 5 bases unmatched. Germline CDR1 SGHNT, CDR2 YYREEE (reference sequence). The CDR3 bases are TGTGCCAGCAGCCGTTGGACAGGGGCTAATTCACCCCTCCACTTT. The encoded protein is CASSRWTGANSPLHF.

The chain has TRBV7-9 and TRBJ2-3; 14 nucleotides line up with TRBD2. Germline lookup yields CDR1 SEHNR and CDR2 FQNEAQ (reference sequence). V was clipped by 10 bases and J by 2 bases; unmatched bases: 14. CDR3 size: 18 residues. This CDR3 is CATRGIRTSGRITDTQYF. DNA of the CDR3: TGTGCCACCCGGGGTATAAGGACTAGCGGGAGGATCACAGATACGCAGTATTTT.

The chain links TRBV7-9 to TRBJ1-2, with a possible D match to TRBD1 (5 bases). Germline loops: CDR1 SEHNR, CDR2 FQNEAQ (reference sequence). The CDR3 spans 17 residues. The V end lost 3 bases, the J end lost 0 bases, and 17 bases lay between the germline ends. CDR3 sequence (DNA): TGTGCCAGCAGCTTGTATGAAGGGCAGGGCCCTAACTATGGCTACACCTTC. Protein sequence: CASSLYEGQGPNYGYTF.

The chain carries TRBV6-1 and TRBJ2-2, with no clear D. The CDR3 is 14 amino acids. From germline, CDR1 is MNHNS and CDR2 SASEGT. The V end was cut by 8 bases, the J end by 5 bases, with 15 bases between. Here the CDR3 DNA reads TGTGCCAGCCCAAGCCCACAAATTACCGGGGAGCTGTTTTTT. Translated: CASPSPQITGELFF.

The chain couples TRBV28 to TRBJ1-5, with D perhaps TRBD1 (5 bases). The V end was cut by 4 bases, the J end by 2 bases, with 15 bases between. Germline-derived CDR1 and CDR2 are MDHEN and SYDVKM. This CDR3 region has 16 residues. CDR3 DNA: TGTGCCAGCAGTTGGCGTCGGGGGATTCGCAATCAGCCCCAGCATTTT. Protein sequence: CASSWRRGIRNQPQHF.

The chain has TRBV29-1 and TRBJ1-1; D remains ambiguous. Germline V lookup: CDR1 SQVTM, CDR2 ANQGSEA. V was clipped by 6 bases and J by 2 bases, with 7 bases between them. This CDR3 spans 11 amino acids. This chain's CDR3 is CSVGRNTEAFF. The CDR3 coding sequence is TGCAGCGTGGGAAGAAACACTGAAGCTTTCTTT.

Here the CDR3 DNA reads TGCAGCGTTGAAGTGAGTGTGCGGGGGGGAGAACTGTTTTTT. It codes for CSVEVSVRGGELFF. The rearrangement joins TRBV29-1 to TRBJ1-4, with D possibly TRBD1 on 5 matching bases. Per the germline V gene, CDR1 is SQVTM and CDR2 is ANQGSEA. The V end lost 1 base, the J end lost 12 bases, and 18 bases lay between the germline ends. The CDR3 sequence is 14 residues long.

The gene calls are TRBV28 and TRBJ1-1; no firm D call. From germline, CDR1 is MDHEN and CDR2 SYDVKM. V was pared by 6 bases and J by 4 bases, with 9 bases between. The CDR3 is 12 residues long. This CDR3 reads CASRLWGTEAFF. The CDR3 coding sequence is TGTGCCAGCAGGCTGTGGGGCACTGAAGCTTTCTTT.

The V and J genes are TRBV27 and TRBJ2-3; D may be TRBD2 (5 bases). Germline loops: CDR1 MNHEY, CDR2 SMNVEV (reference sequence). Trimming left V 6 bases short and J 8 bases short, with 9 bases between. The CDR3 sequence is 11 residues long. DNA for the CDR3: TGTGCCAGCAGCCCCGGGGTTACGCAGTATTTT. It yields the protein CASSPGVTQYF.

In DNA form, the CDR3 reads TGTGCCAGCAGTAAGGACAGCCTCACTGAAGCTTTCTTT. It encodes CASSKDSLTEAFF. J is TRBJ1-1 and V is TRBV2, with D maybe TRBD1 (6 bases). Germline V CDR1 and CDR2: SNHLY, FYNNEI. Trimming pared 5 bases from V and 4 bases from J, leaving 11 bases between. This CDR3 has 13 amino acids.

The rearrangement links TRBV29-1 to TRBJ2-3, with no clear D. V dropped 8 bases and J dropped 3 bases, with 15 bases sitting between them. This CDR3 has 13 amino acids. From germline, CDR1 is SQVTM and CDR2 ANQGSEA. Here the CDR3 DNA reads TGCAGCCCTCAGCGCGCTTATACAGATACGCAGTATTTT. Encoded protein: CSPQRAYTDTQYF.

The J gene is TRBJ2-2, the V gene TRBV5-1, with D perhaps TRBD1 (6 bases). Trimming left V 3 bases short and J 1 base short, with 19 bases between. The CDR3 runs 18 residues. Germline CDR1 reads SGHRS; CDR2 reads YFSETQ. CDR3 amino acids: CASSSADRIKLNTGELFF. The CDR3 DNA reads TGCGCCAGCAGCTCCGCGGACAGAATTAAGCTGAACACCGGGGAGCTGTTTTTT.

CDR3 DNA sequence: TGCAGCGCCGCCTGGCTAGCGGGGGATGAGCAGTTCTTC. Translated, it gives CSAAWLAGDEQFF. The chain uses TRBV29-1 and TRBJ2-1; 10 bases fit TRBD2. V trimming: 7 bases; J trimming: 8 bases; junction bases outside the gene matches: 8. Germline CDR1 and CDR2: SQVTM and ANQGSEA. This CDR3 spans 13 amino acids.

The rearrangement joins TRBV25-1 to TRBJ2-7, with 7 bases identical to TRBD1. Germline CDR1 and CDR2: MGHDK and SYGVNS. The length of the CDR3 is 14 residues. The junction had 9 bases not matched to a gene; V was cut back by 6 bases and J by 4 bases. Here the CDR3 reads CASRPTGAQYEQYF. The CDR3 bases are TGTGCCAGCAGACCTACAGGGGCCCAATACGAGCAGTACTTC.

The chain recombines TRBV30 with TRBJ2-3; D might be TRBD2 (5 bases). Germline values: CDR1 GTSNPN, CDR2 SVGIG (reference sequence). The CDR3 loop spans 11 amino acids. V lost 1 base, J lost 9 bases, and 8 bases lay in between. The CDR3 bases are TGTGCCTGGAGTGAGGGCGGGACGCAGTATTTT. Encoded protein: CAWSEGGTQYF.

The gene calls are TRBV6-6 and TRBJ1-1; no firm D call. CDR3 size: 14 residues. Germline CDR1 is MNHNY and CDR2 is SVGAGI (reference sequence). Deletions cut 10 bases from V and 2 bases from J, with 17 bases between. The CDR3 protein is CATASERFNTEAFF. The CDR3 DNA reads TGTGCCACCGCGAGTGAAAGATTTAACACTGAAGCTTTCTTT.

The J gene is TRBJ1-2, the V gene TRBV11-2, with a tentative D call TRBD1 (5 bases). The germline V gene has CDR1 SGHAT and CDR2 FQNNGV. The CDR3 runs to 15 residues. The germline V and J ends were trimmed by 2 bases and 5 bases, with 15 bases remaining between them. CDR3 amino acids: CASSLYSGQGYGYTF. For the CDR3, the DNA is TGTGCCAGCAGCTTATACTCAGGGCAAGGTTATGGCTACACCTTC.

The chain uses TRBV10-3 and TRBJ1-2, with 11 bases aligning to TRBD1. The CDR3 loop spans 15 amino acids. Germline assignment: CDR1 ENHRY and CDR2 SYGVKD. J lost 5 bases, V lost 0 bases, and 2 bases had no gene match. CDR3 bases: TGTGCCATCAGTGAGTCGGACAGGGGGCATTATGGCTACACCTTC. Its protein product is CAISESDRGHYGYTF.

The chain uses TRBV9 and TRBJ1-3; D gene ambiguous. The germline V gene has CDR1 SGDLS and CDR2 YYNGEE. Trimming pared 0 bases from V and 7 bases from J, leaving 11 bases between. The CDR3 totals 14 residues. CDR3 coding DNA: TGTGCCAGCAGCGTAGGACCCTCGGCTAACACCATATATTTT. Translation: CASSVGPSANTIYF.